This T cell receptor (beta chain) comes out of a study of brain metastases from non-small cell lung cancer. Sequencing was performed with immunoSEQ multiplex PCR; in TCRdb, only in-frame clones are kept and a portion is missing. This table has 15,000 or so clones, about 80% appearing once. The CDR3 runs 13 residues. Germline loops: CDR1 SGDLS, CDR2 YYNGEE. V lost 3 bases to trimming and J lost 0 bases, with 6 bases between them. This receptor was taken from a donor aged 40 or older with non-small cell lung cancer. The rearrangement uses TRBV9 and TRBJ1-1; D call uncertain. Sequenced material: primary lung tumor tissue. In DNA form, the CDR3 reads TGTGCCAGCAGCGCCCACCTGAACACTGAAGCTTTCTTT. Its translation: CASSAHLNTEAFF.